This T cell receptor beta chain was retrieved from a study of CD8 T cells in Susac syndrome. Negative isolation yielded CD4+ and CD8+ T cells, and FACS enriched TEMRA cells. This clonotype has only one observation. J gave up 3 bases and V 3 bases, and 4 bases lay outside the gene matches. There are 15 residues in the CDR3. Germline values: CDR1 SGHDT, CDR2 YYEEEE. RNA totalling roughly 0.45 to 1 ug underwent reverse transcription with random hexamers. Each CDR3 protein is one row after TCRdb ran MiXCR on the immunoSEQ multiplex PCR reads. The repertoire holds about 130,000 distinct CDR3 sequences, roughly 76% seen once, with approximately 0.51% in the top ten.

This TCR was recovered from a human donor with multiple sclerosis. This chain uses TRBV5-6 with TRBJ2-1; 9 bases match TRBD2. Sequencing used CD8+ T cells from PBMCs. CDR3 loop: CASSSGTSNYNEQFF. The CDR3 DNA reads as TGTGCCAGCAGCTCAGGGACTAGCAACTACAATGAGCAGTTCTTC.